Listed below are T cell receptor beta chains from one sample, sequenced in a study of blood T cell repertoires in COVID-19. This table comes from immunoSEQ multiplex PCR, and its TCRdb copy is limited to in-frame clones, with some not included. This repertoire shows about 75,000 clones, around 74% found once; its top ten account for 5% to 5.5%. The sequencing input was peripheral blood. These receptors all come from a woman aged 80 or over with active or convalescent COVID-19. The CDR3 runs from the conserved cysteine through the conserved F or W. The order of the fields is clone size, D gene, CDR3 length, V gene, J gene, CDR3 protein, CDR3 DNA. D genes are given only for firm matches. Some rows mark clone size as missing; the rest say once, few, many or name a class of expanded clone.

clone size: .; D gene: .; CDR3 length: 13; V gene: TRBV28; J gene: TRBJ1-5; CDR3 protein: CASITGGNQPQHF; CDR3 DNA: TGTGCCAGCATAACCGGGGGTAATCAGCCCCAGCATTTT
clone size: .; D gene: .; CDR3 length: 16; V gene: TRBV28; J gene: TRBJ2-2; CDR3 protein: CASSPLGGALDGELFF; CDR3 DNA: TGTGCCAGCAGCCCCCTTGGGGGGGCGCTCGACGGGGAGCTGTTTTTT
clone size: .; D gene: .; CDR3 length: 14; V gene: TRBV13; J gene: TRBJ2-7; CDR3 protein: CASSLGVSSYEQYF; CDR3 DNA: TGTGCCAGCAGCTTAGGGGTCAGTTCCTACGAGCAGTACTTC
clone size: .; D gene: .; CDR3 length: 14; V gene: TRBV2; J gene: TRBJ1-6; CDR3 protein: CASMTGNGFSPLHF; CDR3 DNA: TGTGCCAGCATGACGGGGAACGGTTTTTCACCCCTCCACTTT
clone size: .; D gene: .; CDR3 length: 16; V gene: TRBV7-9; J gene: TRBJ2-1; CDR3 protein: CASTYLRGGRGNEQFF; CDR3 DNA: TGTGCCAGCACCTACTTGCGGGGAGGTAGAGGGAATGAGCAGTTCTTC
clone size: .; D gene: TRBD1; CDR3 length: 15; V gene: TRBV6-2/TRBV6-3; J gene: TRBJ2-7; CDR3 protein: CASSRGQGETYEQYF; CDR3 DNA: TGTGCCAGCAGCCGAGGACAGGGAGAGACCTACGAGCAGTACTTC
clone size: .; D gene: TRBD1; CDR3 length: 14; V gene: TRBV2; J gene: TRBJ1-1; CDR3 protein: CASSGQGLGTEAFF; CDR3 DNA: TGTGCCAGCAGTGGACAGGGTTTGGGCACTGAAGCTTTCTTT
clone size: .; D gene: .; CDR3 length: 14; V gene: TRBV27; J gene: TRBJ1-1; CDR3 protein: CASSLRGYNAEAFF; CDR3 DNA: TGTGCCAGCAGTCTTAGGGGGTACAACGCTGAAGCTTTCTTT
clone size: .; D gene: TRBD1; CDR3 length: 15; V gene: TRBV7-9; J gene: TRBJ1-5; CDR3 protein: CASSPTGGSNQPQHF; CDR3 DNA: TGTGCCAGCAGCCCAACAGGGGGTAGCAATCAGCCCCAGCATTTT
clone size: .; D gene: .; CDR3 length: 13; V gene: TRBV29-1; J gene: TRBJ1-5; CDR3 protein: CSVGGFGNQPQHF; CDR3 DNA: TGCAGCGTGGGGGGATTCGGCAATCAGCCCCAGCATTTT
clone size: few; D gene: TRBD1; CDR3 length: 14; V gene: TRBV5-1; J gene: TRBJ2-5; CDR3 protein: CASSLTGDQETQYF; CDR3 DNA: TGCGCCAGCAGCTTGACAGGGGACCAAGAGACCCAGTACTTC
clone size: once; D gene: .; CDR3 length: 13; V gene: TRBV9; J gene: TRBJ2-1; CDR3 protein: CASSVVSSNEQFF; CDR3 DNA: TGTGCCAGCAGCGTAGTTAGTTCGAATGAGCAGTTCTTC
clone size: .; D gene: .; CDR3 length: 16; V gene: TRBV4-3; J gene: TRBJ1-6; CDR3 protein: CASSQDRGAYNSPLHF; CDR3 DNA: TGCGCCAGCAGCCAAGATCGGGGGGCCTATAATTCACCCCTCCACTTT
clone size: few; D gene: .; CDR3 length: 11; V gene: TRBV30; J gene: TRBJ1-1; CDR3 protein: CAWISLAEAFF; CDR3 DNA: TGTGCCTGGATTTCACTTGCTGAAGCTTTCTTT
clone size: .; D gene: TRBD2; CDR3 length: 15; V gene: TRBV6-4; J gene: TRBJ2-3; CDR3 protein: CASSAGLAGADTQYF; CDR3 DNA: TGTGCCAGCAGTGCTGGACTAGCGGGGGCCGATACGCAGTATTTT
clone size: .; D gene: .; CDR3 length: 14; V gene: TRBV18; J gene: TRBJ2-5; CDR3 protein: CASSTGTYQETQYF; CDR3 DNA: TGTGCCAGCTCAACCGGGACATACCAAGAGACCCAGTACTTC
clone size: .; D gene: .; CDR3 length: 14; V gene: TRBV5-6; J gene: TRBJ2-3; CDR3 protein: CASSYRGGTDTQYF; CDR3 DNA: TGTGCCAGCAGCTACAGGGGGGGGACAGATACGCAGTATTTT
clone size: .; D gene: .; CDR3 length: 15; V gene: TRBV28; J gene: TRBJ1-4; CDR3 protein: CASSTGSDVEEKLFF; CDR3 DNA: TGTGCCAGCAGTACAGGGTCAGACGTGGAGGAAAAACTGTTTTTT
clone size: .; D gene: TRBD2; CDR3 length: 17; V gene: TRBV5-8; J gene: TRBJ2-1; CDR3 protein: CASSPLRGGRGYNEQFF; CDR3 DNA: TGTGCCAGCAGCCCACTAAGGGGCGGGAGAGGTTACAATGAGCAGTTCTTC
clone size: .; D gene: TRBD1; CDR3 length: 16; V gene: TRBV27; J gene: TRBJ1-2; CDR3 protein: CASSLVRGLLLHGYTF; CDR3 DNA: TGTGCCAGCAGTTTAGTGAGGGGGCTCCTGTTACATGGCTACACCTTC
clone size: .; D gene: .; CDR3 length: 13; V gene: TRBV2; J gene: TRBJ1-6; CDR3 protein: CASSDTGFSPLHF; CDR3 DNA: TGTGCCAGCAGTGACACAGGGTTTTCACCCCTCCACTTT
clone size: .; D gene: .; CDR3 length: 12; V gene: TRBV7-9; J gene: TRBJ1-1; CDR3 protein: CASSTAWTEAFF; CDR3 DNA: TGTGCCAGCAGTACTGCTTGGACTGAAGCTTTCTTT
clone size: .; D gene: .; CDR3 length: 14; V gene: TRBV7-2; J gene: TRBJ1-1; CDR3 protein: CASSLAGVNTEAFF; CDR3 DNA: TGTGCCAGCAGCTTAGCAGGGGTGAACACTGAAGCTTTCTTT
clone size: .; D gene: TRBD1; CDR3 length: 15; V gene: TRBV6-6; J gene: TRBJ2-7; CDR3 protein: CASSYIIDRGNEQYF; CDR3 DNA: TGTGCCAGCAGTTACATTATAGACAGGGGAAACGAGCAGTACTTC
clone size: .; D gene: .; CDR3 length: 13; V gene: TRBV5-1; J gene: TRBJ1-1; CDR3 protein: CASSFTGNTEAFF; CDR3 DNA: TGCGCCAGCAGCTTTACAGGGAACACTGAAGCTTTCTTT
clone size: .; D gene: TRBD2; CDR3 length: 15; V gene: TRBV24-1; J gene: TRBJ2-1; CDR3 protein: CATSDRLAGPYEQFF; CDR3 DNA: TGTGCCACCAGTGATAGGCTAGCGGGGCCATATGAGCAGTTCTTC
clone size: .; D gene: TRBD1; CDR3 length: 15; V gene: TRBV27; J gene: TRBJ1-3; CDR3 protein: CASSPDRVPGNTIYF; CDR3 DNA: TGTGCCAGCAGTCCAGACAGGGTACCTGGAAACACCATATATTTT
clone size: once; D gene: .; CDR3 length: 14; V gene: TRBV18; J gene: TRBJ2-3; CDR3 protein: CASSPPASRSTQYF; CDR3 DNA: TGTGCCAGCTCACCACCGGCTAGCAGAAGTACGCAGTATTTT
clone size: few; D gene: TRBD2; CDR3 length: 16; V gene: TRBV9; J gene: TRBJ2-2; CDR3 protein: CASSVDPAGGVGELFF; CDR3 DNA: TGTGCCAGCAGCGTAGATCCAGCGGGAGGCGTCGGGGAGCTGTTTTTT
clone size: .; D gene: TRBD1; CDR3 length: 16; V gene: TRBV9; J gene: TRBJ2-7; CDR3 protein: CASSGRDRGQSYEQYF; CDR3 DNA: TGTGCCAGCAGCGGAAGGGACAGGGGGCAGTCCTACGAGCAGTACTTC
clone size: .; D gene: .; CDR3 length: 13; V gene: TRBV9; J gene: TRBJ2-7; CDR3 protein: CASSVDSGGREYF; CDR3 DNA: TGTGCCAGCAGCGTAGATTCGGGCGGGCGGGAGTACTTC
clone size: .; D gene: TRBD1; CDR3 length: 17; V gene: TRBV19; J gene: TRBJ1-5; CDR3 protein: CASSSDLGQYSNQPQHF; CDR3 DNA: TGTGCCAGTAGTTCCGACTTGGGACAGTATAGCAATCAGCCCCAGCATTTT
clone size: .; D gene: TRBD1; CDR3 length: 15; V gene: TRBV24-1; J gene: TRBJ2-1; CDR3 protein: CATSDLGQAYNEQFF; CDR3 DNA: TGTGCCACCAGTGATCTGGGACAGGCCTACAATGAGCAGTTCTTC
clone size: few; D gene: .; CDR3 length: 15; V gene: TRBV18; J gene: TRBJ2-7; CDR3 protein: CASSPATASSYEQYF; CDR3 DNA: TGTGCCAGCTCACCAGCGACAGCGAGCTCCTACGAGCAGTACTTC
clone size: .; D gene: .; CDR3 length: 14; V gene: TRBV6-6; J gene: TRBJ2-7; CDR3 protein: CASSYHREPYEQYF; CDR3 DNA: TGTGCCAGCAGTTACCACCGGGAGCCCTACGAGCAGTACTTC
clone size: .; D gene: .; CDR3 length: 14; V gene: TRBV28; J gene: TRBJ1-5; CDR3 protein: CASSPGGAARPQHF; CDR3 DNA: TGTGCCAGCAGCCCGGGGGGGGCAGCCCGGCCCCAGCATTTT
clone size: .; D gene: TRBD1; CDR3 length: 17; V gene: TRBV7-2; J gene: TRBJ2-3; CDR3 protein: CASSPRRAGQGADTQYF; CDR3 DNA: TGTGCCAGCAGCCCCCGGCGCGCGGGACAGGGCGCTGATACGCAGTATTTT
clone size: .; D gene: .; CDR3 length: 16; V gene: TRBV28; J gene: TRBJ2-3; CDR3 protein: CASSREFYGSTDTQYF; CDR3 DNA: TGTGCCAGCAGTCGTGAGTTTTATGGGAGTACAGATACGCAGTATTTT
clone size: .; D gene: .; CDR3 length: 16; V gene: TRBV10-3; J gene: TRBJ2-1; CDR3 protein: CAISVVGSFLDNEQFF; CDR3 DNA: TGTGCCATCAGTGTTGTAGGTTCTTTTCTAGATAATGAGCAGTTCTTC
clone size: .; D gene: TRBD1; CDR3 length: 15; V gene: TRBV30; J gene: TRBJ1-1; CDR3 protein: CAWSVRGRVNTEAFF; CDR3 DNA: TGTGCCTGGAGTGTAAGGGGGCGAGTGAACACTGAAGCTTTCTTT
clone size: .; D gene: TRBD1; CDR3 length: 15; V gene: TRBV6-6; J gene: TRBJ1-2; CDR3 protein: CASSQAGTGGGGYTF; CDR3 DNA: TGTGCCAGCAGCCAAGCCGGGACAGGGGGCGGGGGCTACACCTTC
clone size: few; D gene: .; CDR3 length: 13; V gene: TRBV6-5; J gene: TRBJ2-7; CDR3 protein: CATSAGSSYEQYF; CDR3 DNA: TGTGCCACCTCGGCAGGGTCCTCCTACGAGCAGTACTTC
clone size: .; D gene: .; CDR3 length: 14; V gene: TRBV10-1; J gene: TRBJ2-3; CDR3 protein: CASSRHGSTDTQYF; CDR3 DNA: TGCGCCAGCAGCCGACACGGTAGCACAGATACGCAGTATTTT
clone size: once; D gene: .; CDR3 length: 13; V gene: TRBV4-2; J gene: TRBJ2-3; CDR3 protein: CASSRQNTDTQYF; CDR3 DNA: TGTGCCAGCAGCCGGCAGAACACAGATACGCAGTATTTT
clone size: .; D gene: .; CDR3 length: 15; V gene: TRBV10-3; J gene: TRBJ2-1; CDR3 protein: CAISESRLNHNEQFF; CDR3 DNA: TGTGCCATCAGTGAGTCGCGACTCAACCACAATGAGCAGTTCTTC
clone size: .; D gene: TRBD2; CDR3 length: 16; V gene: TRBV2; J gene: TRBJ2-5; CDR3 protein: CASSEGVAGGQETQYF; CDR3 DNA: TGTGCCAGCAGTGAGGGGGTGGCGGGAGGGCAGGAGACCCAGTACTTC
clone size: .; D gene: .; CDR3 length: 13; V gene: TRBV29-1; J gene: TRBJ1-5; CDR3 protein: CSVGRGEDQPQHF; CDR3 DNA: TGCAGCGTTGGGAGGGGAGAGGATCAGCCCCAGCATTTT
clone size: many; D gene: TRBD1; CDR3 length: 14; V gene: TRBV9; J gene: TRBJ1-1; CDR3 protein: CASSVGQMNTEAFF; CDR3 DNA: TGTGCCAGCAGCGTGGGACAGATGAACACTGAAGCTTTCTTT
clone size: .; D gene: .; CDR3 length: 15; V gene: TRBV7-3; J gene: TRBJ2-5; CDR3 protein: CASSLGGGPQETQYF; CDR3 DNA: TGTGCCAGCAGCTTAGGAGGCGGGCCCCAAGAGACCCAGTACTTC
clone size: .; D gene: TRBD2; CDR3 length: 16; V gene: TRBV4-1; J gene: TRBJ2-2; CDR3 protein: CASSQIAGGPVGELFF; CDR3 DNA: TGCGCCAGCAGCCAAATAGCGGGAGGGCCTGTCGGGGAGCTGTTTTTT
clone size: .; D gene: TRBD2; CDR3 length: 16; V gene: TRBV24-1; J gene: TRBJ2-1; CDR3 protein: CATSAPAGMVDNEQFF; CDR3 DNA: TGTGCCACCAGTGCCCCAGCGGGAATGGTCGACAATGAGCAGTTCTTC